This T cell receptor beta chain was observed in a study of OX40 agonist ivuxolimab in advanced cancers. Study-wide background: Dosing consisted of intravenous ivuxolimab at 0.01 to 10 mg/kg every 2 weeks. The study reported partial responses in three patients: one hepatocellular carcinoma, two cutaneous melanoma.

Assay used: immunoSEQ multiplex PCR; TCRdb lists only in-frame clones, some missing. Of under 80,000 clones in the sample, approximately 82% were seen once. Germline assignment: CDR1 LNHDA and CDR2 SQIVND (reference sequence). CDR3 size: 12 residues. The V end lost 3 bases, the J end lost 7 bases, and 9 bases lay between the germline ends. This specimen was CD4+ or CD8+ T cells sorted from blood, taken in a trial of the OX40 agonist ivuxolimab. This chain connects TRBV19 to TRBJ2-5; D possibly matches TRBD1 or TRBD2 (5 bases each). The TCR comes from an adult with an advanced solid tumor such as melanoma, head and neck, liver or kidney cancer. The CDR3 here is CASSIIGGTQYF. The CDR3 DNA reads as TGTGCCAGTAGTATTATTGGGGGGACCCAGTACTTC.